This entry lists 30 T cell receptor beta chains sequenced from one sample in a study of blood T cell repertoires in COVID-19. TCRdb's table, derived via immunoSEQ multiplex PCR, lists solely in-frame clones and lacks some. The sample lists approximately 92,000 clones, approximately 70% seen once, with roughly 24% in the top ten. Sequencing was carried out using peripheral blood. The receptors come from a woman aged 55-69 years in a cohort sampled during active or convalescent COVID-19.

The CDR3 spells CASSTGGTNEKLFF. The CDR3 DNA is TGTGCCAGCAGCACGGGTGGAACTAATGAAAAACTGTTTTTT. The chain combines TRBV27 with TRBJ1-4, with D hard to call. V lost 6 bases and J lost 1, with 9 bases in between. This CDR3 has 14 amino acids. Germline CDR1 is MNHEY and CDR2 is SMNVEV (reference sequence). Full variable domain (outside the CDR3, taken from reference TRBV27 and TRBJ1-4): EAQVTQNPRYLITVTGKKLTVTCSQNMNHEYMSWYRQDPGLGLRQIYYSMNVEVTDKGDVPEGYKVSRKEKRNFPLILESPSPNQTSLYFCASSTGGTNEKLFFGSGTQLSVL.

For this clone: The same CDR3 also results from other DNA sequences found in this sample. This sequence joins TRBV5-4 and TRBJ2-3; maybe TRBD2 (5 bases). V was shortened by 4 bases and J by 1 base, with 13 bases between the two germline ends. The germline V gene encodes CDR1 SGHNT and CDR2 YYREEE (reference sequence). The length of the CDR3 is 15 residues. Here the CDR3 reads CASSTPGTGTDTQYF. CDR3 DNA sequence: TGTGCCAGCAGCACCCCGGGAACAGGCACAGATACGCAGTATTTT.

This chain links TRBV5-4 with TRBJ2-3; TRBD2 aligns across 12 bases. The CDR3 is 18 residues long. Germline V CDR1 and CDR2: SGHNT, YYREEE (reference sequence). J gave up 3 bases and V 2 bases, and 10 bases lay outside the gene matches. CDR3: CASSFRLAGGPGTDTQYF. The CDR3 nucleotides read TGTGCCAGCAGCTTTCGGCTAGCGGGGGGGCCGGGGACAGATACGCAGTATTTT.

The J gene is TRBJ2-1, the V gene TRBV7-2, with TRBD2 matching 11 bases. Trimming cost V 5 bases and J 0 bases; bases outside gene matches: 9. CDR1 SGHTA and CDR2 FQGNSA come from the germline V gene. The CDR3 is 18 amino acids. Written as DNA, the CDR3 is TGTGCCAGCAGCAGCGGGACTAGCGGTGAGAGCTCCTACAATGAGCAGTTCTTC. Amino acid sequence: CASSSGTSGESSYNEQFF.

The V gene is TRBV5-1, the J gene TRBJ1-6; D might be TRBD1 (6 bases). This CDR3 region has 17 residues. Trimming stripped 0 bases from V and 9 bases from J, with 19 bases between. Germline CDR1 reads SGHRS; CDR2 reads YFSETQ. The CDR3 is CASSLGDTWAVFSPLHF. The CDR3 coding sequence is TGCGCCAGCAGCTTGGGGGACACCTGGGCGGTATTTTCACCCCTCCACTTT.

Details on this clone: Germline is not matched at one junction end, which may reflect a read error. The gene calls are TRBV11-3 and TRBJ1-1; D is unresolved. Germline V gene lookup returns CDR1 SGHNT and CDR2 YENEEA. There are 15 residues in the CDR3. CDR3 DNA sequence: TGTGCCAGCAGCTTAGTCAGTTCGCCGAACGCTGAAGCTTTCTTT. It yields the protein CASSLVSSPNAEAFF.

This clone was seen repeatedly, ten times or more. The CDR3: CASSEMVGQPAEKLFF. CDR3 sequence (DNA): TGTGCCAGCAGTGAAATGGTGGGACAGCCGGCAGAAAAACTGTTTTTT. The chain is built from TRBV6-1 and TRBJ1-4, with 7 nucleotides matching TRBD1. The V segment lost 2 bases and the J segment 8 bases; nucleotides outside the gene matches: 11. The CDR3 runs to 16 residues. CDR1 is MNHNS, CDR2 SASEGT, per germline.

The chain recombines TRBV5-5 with TRBJ1-2, with D possibly matching TRBD1 (6 bases). Germline CDR1 reads SGHKS; CDR2 reads YYEKEE (reference sequence). The CDR3 loop spans 16 amino acids. V was clipped by 1 base and J by 8 bases, with 21 bases between them. CDR3 loop: CASSLHRTVNSGGYTF. In nucleotides, the CDR3 is TGTGCCAGCAGCTTGCATCGGACAGTTAATTCAGGGGGCTACACCTTC. Supplemented by reference TRBV5-5 and TRBJ1-2, the full variable domain reads DAGVTQSPTHLIKTRGQQVTLRCSPISGHKSVSWYQQVLGQGPQFIFQYYEKEERGRGNFPDRFSARQFPNYSSELNVNALLLGDSALYLCASSLHRTVNSGGYTFGSGTRLTVV.

This clone was counted a single time. V gene TRBV3-1 (or the pseudogene TRBV3-2) combines with J gene TRBJ2-7, with 7 nucleotides matching TRBD2. This CDR3 has 16 residues. Germline values: CDR1 LGHDT, CDR2 YNNKEL (reference sequence). V shed 0 bases, J shed 2 bases, and the junction held 7 bases outside the gene matches. In DNA, the CDR3 is TGTGCCAGCAGCCAAGATCCAGCGGGGATCCCCTACGAGCAGTACTTC. As protein: CASSQDPAGIPYEQYF.

The V call is TRBV19, the J call TRBJ1-6; D uncertain. This CDR3 comprises 13 residues. Germline values: CDR1 LNHDA, CDR2 SQIVND (reference sequence). V lost 4 bases, J lost 6 bases, and 7 bases lay in between. The CDR3 nucleotides read TGTGCCAGTAGTAGTGTTCGTAATTCACCCCTCCACTTT. Translated, it gives CASSSVRNSPLHF. The whole variable domain, remainder taken from reference TRBV19 and TRBJ1-6, is DGGITQSPKYLFRKEGQNVTLSCEQNLNHDAMYWYRQDPGQGLRLIYYSQIVNDFQKGDIAEGYSVSREKKESFPLTVTSAQKNPTAFYLCASSSVRNSPLHFGNGTRLTVT.

This clone appeared a few times. The V and J genes are TRBV19 and TRBJ2-2; the D is unclear. CDR3 length equals 14 residues. Per germline, CDR1 LNHDA and CDR2 SQIVND (reference sequence). V lost 3 bases to trimming and J lost 5 bases, with 10 bases between them. CDR3 sequence reads: CASSMALQTGELFF. In nucleotides, the CDR3 is TGTGCCAGTAGTATGGCCCTACAGACCGGGGAGCTGTTTTTT.

The gene calls are TRBV5-1 and TRBJ1-6, with a possible D match to TRBD1 (6 bases). The V and J ends lost 3 bases and 6 bases respectively, with 13 bases between them. Germline values: CDR1 SGHRS, CDR2 YFSETQ. This CDR3 is 15 amino acids long. DNA for the CDR3: TGCGCCAGCAGCTCGATCGGACAGAGTAATTCACCCCTCCACTTT. Translation: CASSSIGQSNSPLHF.

A few counts support this clone. J is TRBJ2-3 and V is TRBV2; TRBD2 aligns across 10 bases. The CDR3 length is 18 residues. CDR1 and CDR2 (germline): SNHLY, FYNNEI. The ends lost 6 bases at V and 2 bases at J; junction bases unmatched: 14. The CDR3 spells CASRSHFYSGGSTDTQYF. The CDR3 DNA reads TGTGCCAGCAGATCACACTTTTATAGCGGGGGGTCCACAGATACGCAGTATTTT.

The rearrangement uses TRBV5-1 and TRBJ1-3; D gene unclear. Deletions cut 2 bases from V and 0 bases from J, with 9 bases between. This CDR3 has 15 amino acids. Germline V gene data show CDR1 as SGHRS and CDR2 as YFSETQ. DNA for the CDR3: TGCGCCAGCAGCTTTGGACTCTACTCTGGAAACACCATATATTTT. Residues: CASSFGLYSGNTIYF.

A few counts support this clone. V is TRBV7-8 and J is TRBJ2-7; 8 bases agree with TRBD2. Germline V lookup: CDR1 SGHVS, CDR2 FQNEAQ. After removal of 1 base from V and 2 bases from J, the junction contained 10 bases not matched to a gene. The CDR3 covers 17 residues. This CDR3 reads CASSLEGGGPATYEQYF. The CDR3 region has the DNA TGTGCCAGCAGCTTAGAGGGCGGGGGGCCCGCCACCTACGAGCAGTACTTC.

V usage is TRBV12-2 and J usage is TRBJ2-4; the table gives TRBD1 as D, unverified against the DNA. TRBV12-2 is given as a pseudogene. CDR3 size: 18 residues. CDR3 sequence (DNA): TGTGCAAGTCGCTTAAGGCCCGGGACAGGCCTAGCCAAAAACATTCAGTACTTC. The encoded protein is CASRLRPGTGLAKNIQYF.

V is TRBV7-2 and J is TRBJ2-5; 12 nucleotides align to TRBD2. V shed 4 bases and J 3 bases; nucleotides not matched to a gene: 6. The CDR3 loop spans 16 amino acids. In germline, CDR1 is SGHTA, CDR2 FQGNSA. CDR3 loop: CASSSVLAGGKETQYF. As DNA, the CDR3 is TGTGCCAGCAGCTCCGTGCTAGCGGGGGGGAAAGAGACCCAGTACTTC. Full variable domain (rest looked up from reference TRBV7-2 and TRBJ2-5): GAGVSQSPSNKVTEKGKDVELRCDPISGHTALYWYRQSLGQGLEFLIYFQGNSAPDKSGLPSDRFSAERTGGSVSTLTIQRTQQEDSAVYLCASSSVLAGGKETQYFGPGTRLLVL.

The chain employs TRBV7-9 and TRBJ1-1; no clear D gene. Germline V lookup: CDR1 SEHNR, CDR2 FQNEAQ (reference sequence). Trimming took 0 bases from V and 1 from J, leaving 9 bases between them. The CDR3 is made up of 15 amino acids. The CDR3 coding sequence is TGTGCCAGCAGCTTAGCACGGGGAGCGAACACTGAAGCTTTCTTT. Protein sequence: CASSLARGANTEAFF.

V usage is TRBV5-4 and J usage is TRBJ1-1; D gene uncertain. Deletions cut 0 bases from V and 0 bases from J, with 12 bases between. The CDR3 length is 16 residues. Germline lookup yields CDR1 SGHNT and CDR2 YYREEE (reference sequence). This chain's CDR3 is CASSLALVRMNTEAFF. The CDR3 region has the DNA TGTGCCAGCAGCTTGGCCCTTGTGAGAATGAACACTGAAGCTTTCTTT.

Many counts were recorded for this clone. This sequence joins TRBV9 and TRBJ1-2; 7 nucleotides line up with TRBD1. The CDR3 runs to 15 residues. Germline V gene sequence: CDR1 SGDLS, CDR2 YYNGEE. The trim removed 0 bases at V and 5 bases at J, leaving 7 bases unmatched. Written as DNA, the CDR3 is TGTGCCAGCAGCGTAGACCTCGGGACAGAGTATGGCTACACCTTC. It yields the protein CASSVDLGTEYGYTF.

J is TRBJ1-4 and V is TRBV28; the D is unclear. CDR3 length equals 14 residues. Trimming took 5 bases from V and 5 from J, leaving 12 bases between them. CDR1 and CDR2 from the germline V gene are MDHEN and SYDVKM. The CDR3 bases are TGTGCCAGCAGTGCGCCGGGTTCCAATGAAAAACTGTTTTTT. It yields the protein CASSAPGSNEKLFF.

V and J are TRBV10-1 and TRBJ1-1, with D maybe TRBD1 (5 bases). Trimming shortened V by 0 bases and J by 6 bases, and 11 bases separated the two germline ends. This CDR3 is built from 14 residues. CDR1 is WNHNN, CDR2 SYGVQD, per germline (reference sequence). The CDR3 nucleotides are TGCGCCAGCAGTGAGTCGGGGCCCCCTCCTGAAGCTTTCTTT. The encoded protein is CASSESGPPPEAFF.

The genes are TRBV9 and TRBJ1-6; 7 nucleotides match TRBD1. Trimming at V came to 6 bases and at J to 7 bases, leaving 19 bases not matched to a gene. In germline, CDR1 is SGDLS, CDR2 YYNGEE. CDR3 length equals 18 residues. The CDR3 nucleotides read TGTGCCAGCAAGATCGTTGGGTTAGGCCTCAGGGGGAATTCACCCCTCCACTTT. It encodes CASKIVGLGLRGNSPLHF.

This chain uses TRBV5-4 with TRBJ2-3; 7 nucleotides match TRBD2. Losses at the gene ends were 6 bases for V and 1 base for J; bases not matched to a gene: 2. CDR3 length: 13 residues. CDR1 SGHNT and CDR2 YYREEE come from the germline V gene (reference sequence). CDR3 in DNA: TGTGCCAGCAAGCGGGGTGGCACAGATACGCAGTATTTT. It translates to CASKRGGTDTQYF.

As regards this clone: Additional DNA sequences in this sample encode the identical CDR3. V usage is TRBV9 and J usage is TRBJ1-1; D is ambiguous. The germline V gene encodes CDR1 SGDLS and CDR2 YYNGEE. The V end lost 0 bases, the J end lost 2 bases, and 11 bases lay between the germline ends. CDR3 length equals 15 residues. The CDR3: CASSVGSVPNTEAFF. The DNA for the CDR3 is TGTGCCAGCAGCGTAGGTTCTGTTCCTAACACTGAAGCTTTCTTT.

V is TRBV7-6 and J is TRBJ1-5; D might be TRBD1 (6 bases). The germline V gene encodes CDR1 SGHVS and CDR2 FNYEAQ. Trimming took off 5 bases at V and 1 base at J, with 24 bases between the two ends. The CDR3 sequence is 19 residues long. The CDR3 nucleotides are TGTGCCAGCAGCGAGGGGGGGTTCAACACGGCCAGGAGCAATCAGCCCCAGCATTTT. It yields the protein CASSEGGFNTARSNQPQHF.

The J gene is TRBJ1-1, the V gene TRBV20-1, with D unclear. This CDR3 has 11 residues. Looked up from germline, CDR1 is DFQATT and CDR2 is SNEGSKA (reference sequence). The germline V and J ends were trimmed by 1 base and 6 bases, with 6 bases remaining between them. This chain's CDR3 is CSARALAEAFF. CDR3 in DNA: TGCAGTGCTAGAGCTTTAGCTGAAGCTTTCTTT.

The gene calls are TRBV5-1 and TRBJ2-1; perhaps TRBD1 as D (6 bases). Germline-derived CDR1 and CDR2 are SGHRS and YFSETQ. The CDR3 runs 12 residues. V gave up 3 bases and J gave up 7 bases, with 8 bases separating them. The CDR3 spells CASSWGQNEQFF. CDR3 bases: TGCGCCAGCAGCTGGGGGCAGAATGAGCAGTTCTTC. The full variable domain, rest sourced from reference TRBV5-1 and TRBJ2-1, is KAGVTQTPRYLIKTRGQQVTLSCSPISGHRSVSWYQQTPGQGLQFLFEYFSETQRNKGNFPGRFSGRQFSNSRSEMNVSTLELGDSALYLCASSWGQNEQFFGPGTRLTVL.

The V gene is TRBV7-3, the J gene TRBJ2-7; perhaps TRBD2 as D (6 bases). V shed 4 bases and J shed 0 bases, with 13 bases lying between them. The germline CDR1 and CDR2 sequences are SGHTA and FQGTGA. The CDR3 spans 15 residues. The CDR3 here is CASSSTGGASYEQYF. As DNA, the CDR3 is TGTGCCAGCAGCTCCACCGGGGGTGCCTCCTACGAGCAGTACTTC.

The chain links TRBV15 to TRBJ1-5, with D uncertain. The CDR3 has 16 residues. From germline, CDR1 is LNHNV and CDR2 YYDKDF (reference sequence). The V gene lost 0 bases and the J gene lost 2 bases, with 11 bases spanning the gap. The chain's CDR3 is CATSRDIGVGNQPQHF. CDR3 bases: TGTGCCACCAGCAGAGATATCGGGGTTGGCAATCAGCCCCAGCATTTT.